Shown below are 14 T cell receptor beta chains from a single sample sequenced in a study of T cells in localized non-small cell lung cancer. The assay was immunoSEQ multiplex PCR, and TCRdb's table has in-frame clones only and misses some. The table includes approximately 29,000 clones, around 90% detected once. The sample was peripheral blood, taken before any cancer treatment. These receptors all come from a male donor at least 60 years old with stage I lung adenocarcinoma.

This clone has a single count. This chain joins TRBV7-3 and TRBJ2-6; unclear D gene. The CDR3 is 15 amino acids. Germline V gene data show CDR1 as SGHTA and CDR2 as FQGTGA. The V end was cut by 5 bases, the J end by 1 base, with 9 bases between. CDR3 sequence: CASSRAESGANVLTF. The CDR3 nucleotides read TGTGCCAGCAGCCGGGCCGAGTCTGGGGCCAACGTCCTGACTTTC. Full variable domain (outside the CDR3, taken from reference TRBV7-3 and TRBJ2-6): GAGVSQTPSNKVTEKGKYVELRCDPISGHTALYWYRQSLGQGPEFLIYFQGTGAADDSGLPNDRFFAVRPEGSVSTLKIQRTERGDSAVYLCASSRAESGANVLTFGAGSRLTVL.

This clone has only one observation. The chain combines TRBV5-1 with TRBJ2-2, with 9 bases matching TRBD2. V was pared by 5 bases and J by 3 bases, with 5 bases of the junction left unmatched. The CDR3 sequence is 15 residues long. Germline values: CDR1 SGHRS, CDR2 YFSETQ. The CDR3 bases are TGCGCCAGCAGTTTAGCGGGGGCGGACACCGGGGAGCTGTTTTTT. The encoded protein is CASSLAGADTGELFF. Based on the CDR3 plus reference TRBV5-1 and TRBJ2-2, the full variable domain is KAGVTQTPRYLIKTRGQQVTLSCSPISGHRSVSWYQQTPGQGLQFLFEYFSETQRNKGNFPGRFSGRQFSNSRSEMNVSTLELGDSALYLCASSLAGADTGELFFGEGSRLTVL.

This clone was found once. CDR3 sequence: CASSRDSTDTQYF. The CDR3, as DNA: TGTGCCAGCAGCCGAGATAGCACAGATACGCAGTATTTT. V and J are TRBV7-3 and TRBJ2-3, with D unresolved. V gave up 5 bases and J gave up 0 bases, with 6 bases separating them. CDR1 and CDR2 from the germline V gene are SGHTA and FQGTGA. The length of the CDR3 is 13 residues.

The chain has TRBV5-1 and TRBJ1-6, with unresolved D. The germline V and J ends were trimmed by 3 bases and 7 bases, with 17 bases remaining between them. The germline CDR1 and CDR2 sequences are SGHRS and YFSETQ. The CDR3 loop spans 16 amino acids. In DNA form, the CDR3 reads TGCGCCAGCAGCTCACTGGACGGCTTAGGGAATTCACCCCTCCACTTT. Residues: CASSSLDGLGNSPLHF. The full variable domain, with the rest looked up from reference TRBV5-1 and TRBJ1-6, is KAGVTQTPRYLIKTRGQQVTLSCSPISGHRSVSWYQQTPGQGLQFLFEYFSETQRNKGNFPGRFSGRQFSNSRSEMNVSTLELGDSALYLCASSSLDGLGNSPLHFGNGTRLTVT.

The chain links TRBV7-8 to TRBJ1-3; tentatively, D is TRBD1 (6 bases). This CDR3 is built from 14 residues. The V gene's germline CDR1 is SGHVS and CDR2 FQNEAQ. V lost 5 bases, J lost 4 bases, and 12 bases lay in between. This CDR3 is CASSPGAVGNTIYF. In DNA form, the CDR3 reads TGTGCCAGCAGCCCGGGGGCAGTCGGAAACACCATATATTTT.

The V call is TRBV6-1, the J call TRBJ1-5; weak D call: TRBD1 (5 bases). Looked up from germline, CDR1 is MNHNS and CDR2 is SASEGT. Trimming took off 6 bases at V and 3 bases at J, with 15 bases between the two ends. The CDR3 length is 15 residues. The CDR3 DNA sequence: TGTGCCAGCAGGGGAGGGGATAAGGTCAATCAGCCCCAGCATTTT. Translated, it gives CASRGGDKVNQPQHF.

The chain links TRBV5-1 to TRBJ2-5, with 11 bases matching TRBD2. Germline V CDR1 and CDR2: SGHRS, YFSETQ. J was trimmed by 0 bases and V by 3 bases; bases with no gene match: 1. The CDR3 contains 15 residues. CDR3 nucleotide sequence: TGCGCCAGCAGCTCGGGACTAGCGGACCAAGAGACCCAGTACTTC. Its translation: CASSSGLADQETQYF.

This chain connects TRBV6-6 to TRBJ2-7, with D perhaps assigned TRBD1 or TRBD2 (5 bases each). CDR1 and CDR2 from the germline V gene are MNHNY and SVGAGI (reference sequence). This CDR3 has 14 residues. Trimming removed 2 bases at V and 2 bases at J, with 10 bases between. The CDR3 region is CASSYPGQAYEQYF. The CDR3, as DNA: TGTGCCAGCAGTTACCCGGGGCAGGCCTACGAGCAGTACTTC.

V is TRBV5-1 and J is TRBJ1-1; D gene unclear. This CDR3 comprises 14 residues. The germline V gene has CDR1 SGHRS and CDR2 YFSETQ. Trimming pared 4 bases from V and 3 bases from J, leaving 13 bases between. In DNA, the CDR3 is TGCGCCAGCAGCCAAGGGTACACTGACACTGAAGCTTTCTTT. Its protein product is CASSQGYTDTEAFF.

CDR3 sequence: CASSLGRGPLVNEKLFF. The CDR3 DNA reads as TGTGCCAGCAGCTTGGGTCGAGGTCCCCTGGTGAATGAAAAACTGTTTTTT. This chain connects TRBV5-5 to TRBJ1-4; D gene ambiguous. The V gene lost 0 bases and the J gene lost 5 bases, with 17 bases spanning the gap. In germline, CDR1 is SGHKS, CDR2 YYEKEE (reference sequence). The CDR3 runs 17 residues.

CDR3 residues: CASSPEGQNYGYTF. In DNA form, the CDR3 reads TGCGCCAGCAGCCCTGAAGGACAGAACTATGGCTACACCTTC. The chain links TRBV5-1 to TRBJ1-2; D possibly corresponds to TRBD1 (6 bases). Germline CDR1 SGHRS, CDR2 YFSETQ. This CDR3 region has 14 residues. V gave up 4 bases and J gave up 2 bases, with 12 bases separating them.

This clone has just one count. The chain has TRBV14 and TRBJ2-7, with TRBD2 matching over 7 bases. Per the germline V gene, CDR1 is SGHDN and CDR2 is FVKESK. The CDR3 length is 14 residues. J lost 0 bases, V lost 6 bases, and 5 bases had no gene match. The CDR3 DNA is TGTGCCAGCAGAAAAGCGGGGAGCTCCTACGAGCAGTACTTC. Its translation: CASRKAGSSYEQYF.

CDR3 nucleotides: TGTGCCTGGCAAGGCCTTTTGACCAAAAACATTCAGTACTTC. As protein: CAWQGLLTKNIQYF. J is TRBJ2-4 and V is TRBV30; D not resolved. The CDR3 consists of 14 residues. V was trimmed by 5 bases and J by 2 bases, leaving 13 bases between them. Germline CDR1 reads GTSNPN; CDR2 reads SVGIG (reference sequence).

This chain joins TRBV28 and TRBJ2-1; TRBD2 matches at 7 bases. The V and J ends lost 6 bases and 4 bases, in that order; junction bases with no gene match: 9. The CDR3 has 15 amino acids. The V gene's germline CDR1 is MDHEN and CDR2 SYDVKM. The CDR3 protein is CASSGPAGRYNEQFF. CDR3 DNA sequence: TGTGCCAGCAGCGGGCCAGCGGGGCGGTACAATGAGCAGTTCTTC.